This TCR beta chain originates from a study of blood T cell repertoires in COVID-19. Study at large: The United States, Italy and Spain were the sources of the acute and convalescent COVID-19 samples. T cells, B-cell-depleted T cells, or PBMCs provided the cDNA or gDNA that served as material.

The CDR3 runs to 14 residues. Trimming took off 0 bases at V and 10 bases at J, with 10 bases between the two ends. Germline CDR1 reads SGHDN; CDR2 reads FVKESK. This clone was counted between two and nine times. Per the original methods: Reference gene primer amplification in the assay estimated nucleated cell counts. Repertoires were generated with immunoSEQ multiplex PCR, while TCRdb's copy carries only in-frame clones and drops some. The V and J calls and the clone size are those of that table, but D and trimming were determined from the DNA. Of approximately 35,000 clones listed, approximately 80% are singletons.

This TCR was sampled from a human donor in a cohort sampled during active COVID-19. The sequencing sample was made of peripheral blood. This chain connects TRBV14 to TRBJ1-6; the D gene is possibly TRBD1 (6 bases). This CDR3 is CASSQDRGPSPLHF. Written as DNA, the CDR3 is TGTGCCAGCAGCCAAGACAGGGGTCCCTCACCCCTCCACTTT.